Following are 17 T cell receptor beta chains from one sample sequenced in a study of Ad26.COV2.S vaccination and SARS-CoV-2 variants. Treatment described: about 20 received Ad26.COV2.S at low or high dose, single or two shots; a few received placebo; per-sample allocation not given. The study sampled participants on day 63 after the first vaccine or placebo injection. Produced via immunoSEQ multiplex PCR; TCRdb's table is partial and in-frame only. The data contain about 500,000 clones, 80% to 90% of them singletons. Sequencing was performed on peripheral blood, taken in a trial of Ad26.COV2.S vaccine versus placebo. The receptors stem from a person between 18 and 60 years old who received the Ad26.COV2.S COVID-19 vaccine or a placebo.

The chain recombines TRBV12-3 or TRBV12-4 with TRBJ2-7; D remains unclear. CDR3 length equals 11 residues. Trimming removed 4 bases at V and 6 bases at J, with 7 bases between. The CDR3 nucleotides are TGTGCCAGCAGTTCCCGTAGCGAGCAGTACTTC. It encodes CASSSRSEQYF.

The chain uses TRBV18 and TRBJ2-7; 7 nucleotides align to TRBD1. This CDR3 is built from 15 residues. The germline V gene encodes CDR1 KGHSH and CDR2 LQKENI. Germline trimming cut 1 base from V and 5 bases from J; bases unmatched to any gene: 8. The chain's CDR3 is CASSPLKDRTHEQYF. As DNA, the CDR3 is TGTGCCAGCTCACCACTTAAGGACAGGACCCACGAGCAGTACTTC. The full variable domain, with the rest looked up from reference TRBV18 and TRBJ2-7, is NAGVMQNPRHLVRRRGQEARLRCSPMKGHSHVYWYRQLPEEGLKFMVYLQKENIIDESGMPKERFSAEFPKEGPSILRIQQVVRGDSAAYFCASSPLKDRTHEQYFGPGTRLTVT.

The chain is built from TRBV3-1 (or the pseudogene TRBV3-2) and TRBJ2-3; tentatively, D is TRBD2 (5 bases). The ends were cut back, 1 base at V and 0 bases at J, with 11 bases in the middle. This CDR3 is built from 16 residues. From germline, CDR1 is LGHDT and CDR2 YNNKEL (reference sequence). CDR3: CASSQVRIASTDTQYF. The CDR3 DNA reads TGTGCCAGCAGCCAAGTTCGGATAGCGAGCACAGATACGCAGTATTTT.

Here the CDR3 DNA reads TGTGCCAGCAGTGGACTAGCCAACCCCTACAATGAGCAGTTCTTC. Translating it yields CASSGLANPYNEQFF. The chain links TRBV6-4 to TRBJ2-1, with 7 positions matching TRBD2. J lost 2 bases, V lost 4 bases, and 5 bases had no gene match. This CDR3 region has 15 residues. CDR1 and CDR2 (germline): MRHNA, SNTAGT.

V is TRBV7-6 and J is TRBJ1-4; D unresolved. Germline assignment: CDR1 SGHVS and CDR2 FNYEAQ. Trimming shortened V by 5 bases and J by 0 bases, and 16 bases separated the two germline ends. There are 17 residues in the CDR3. This CDR3 is CASSPSVGGTTNEKLFF. In DNA form, the CDR3 reads TGTGCCAGCAGCCCCTCCGTAGGTGGGACAACTAATGAAAAACTGTTTTTT. The whole variable domain, filled in from reference TRBV7-6 and TRBJ1-4, reads GAGVSQSPRYKVTKRGQDVALRCDPISGHVSLYWYRQALGQGPEFLTYFNYEAQQDKSGLPNDRFSAERPEGSISTLTIQRTEQRDSAMYRCASSPSVGGTTNEKLFFGSGTQLSVL.

J is TRBJ2-1 and V is TRBV18, with 12 bases aligning to TRBD2. V lost 2 bases to trimming and J lost 9 bases; unmatched junction nucleotides: 8. From germline, CDR1 is KGHSH and CDR2 LQKENI. This CDR3 region has 16 residues. The CDR3 reads CASSPSSGRASGEQFF. DNA for the CDR3: TGTGCCAGCTCACCATCTAGCGGGAGGGCCTCGGGTGAGCAGTTCTTC.

This clone was observed a few times. The chain employs TRBV9 and TRBJ1-2, with D unclear. Trimming took 3 bases from V and 3 from J, leaving 12 bases between them. The length of the CDR3 is 14 residues. Germline-derived CDR1 and CDR2 are SGDLS and YYNGEE. CDR3 region: CASSAAGGDYGYTF. DNA for the CDR3: TGTGCCAGCAGCGCCGCAGGCGGAGACTATGGCTACACCTTC.

The rearrangement links TRBV29-1 to TRBJ2-1, with 8 nucleotides matching TRBD2. Germline V gene sequence: CDR1 SQVTM, CDR2 ANQGSEA. Trimming at V came to 5 bases and at J to 0 bases, leaving 3 bases not matched to a gene. CDR3 length: 14 amino acids. CDR3 region: CSVHSGISYNEQFF. The CDR3 DNA follows: TGCAGCGTTCATAGCGGGATCTCCTACAATGAGCAGTTCTTC.

The chain has TRBV7-2 and TRBJ2-5; D ambiguous. The germline gives CDR1 SGHTA, CDR2 FQGNSA. The CDR3 covers 14 residues. Deletions cut 3 bases from V and 5 bases from J, with 13 bases between. For the CDR3, the DNA is TGTGCCAGCAGCTTCAATAAGGTTTTGGAGACCCAGTACTTC. It codes for CASSFNKVLETQYF.

This clone came up once. The chain is built from TRBV28 and TRBJ2-7; TRBD2 might be the D (6 bases). CDR3 size: 17 residues. V dropped 3 bases and J dropped 7 bases, with 25 bases sitting between them. Germline CDR1 reads MDHEN; CDR2 reads SYDVKM. Here the CDR3 DNA reads TGTGCCAGCAGTTTGAAGGTGGGGGGAGTAAAGGCCGTGGAGCAGTACTTC. Translating gives CASSLKVGGVKAVEQYF.

The V call is TRBV27, the J call TRBJ1-1; D unresolved. The length of the CDR3 is 16 residues. V lost 6 bases to trimming and J lost 1 base, with 18 bases between them. CDR1 MNHEY and CDR2 SMNVEV come from the germline V gene (reference sequence). In nucleotides, the CDR3 is TGTGCCAGCAGCTTTAGACCGGGTTTCGCGAACACTGAAGCTTTCTTT. Translated: CASSFRPGFANTEAFF.

V and J are TRBV29-1 and TRBJ2-5; a weak D match, TRBD1 (6 bases). Germline loops: CDR1 SQVTM, CDR2 ANQGSEA. The CDR3 runs 12 residues. V was trimmed by 4 bases and J by 4 bases, leaving 10 bases between them. In DNA, the CDR3 is TGCAGCGTTGCCCCAGGGGCAGAGACCCAGTACTTC. Its protein is CSVAPGAETQYF.

The V call is TRBV9, the J call TRBJ2-1; 7 bases match TRBD2. There are 14 residues in the CDR3. V trimming: 4 bases; J trimming: 5 bases; junction bases outside the gene matches: 6. Looked up from germline, CDR1 is SGDLS and CDR2 is YYNGEE. CDR3 in amino acids: CASSLGLSNNEQFF. CDR3 DNA: TGTGCCAGCAGCTTGGGACTATCCAACAATGAGCAGTTCTTC. Drawing the rest from reference TRBV9 and TRBJ2-1, the complete variable domain is DSGVTQTPKHLITATGQRVTLRCSPRSGDLSVYWYQQSLDQGLQFLIQYYNGEERAKGNILERFSAQQFPDLHSELNLSSLELGDSALYFCASSLGLSNNEQFFGPGTRLTVL.

The chain couples TRBV11-2 to TRBJ2-7, with 7 positions matching TRBD1. Germline trimming cut 4 bases from V and 1 base from J; bases unmatched to any gene: 4. The CDR3 covers 14 residues. Germline CDR1 SGHAT, CDR2 FQNNGV. The DNA for the CDR3 is TGTGCCAGCAGCTACCAGACAGGGTCCTACGAGCAGTACTTC. Translation: CASSYQTGSYEQYF.

CDR3 nucleotides: TGTGCCAGCAGCCATTCAGGGGGCGCCGATCTTGTCTACGAGCAGTACTTC. This codes for CASSHSGGADLVYEQYF. V and J are TRBV3-1 (or the pseudogene TRBV3-2) and TRBJ2-7, with 8 bases that match TRBD1. The V gene end was trimmed by 3 bases and the J gene end by 3 bases; junction bases not matched to a gene: 13. The germline CDR1 and CDR2 sequences are LGHDT and YNNKEL (reference sequence). The CDR3 covers 17 residues.

V usage is TRBV3-1 (or the pseudogene TRBV3-2) and J usage is TRBJ2-7, with D possibly being TRBD1 or TRBD2 (6 bases each). Germline V gene data show CDR1 as LGHDT and CDR2 as YNNKEL (reference sequence). CDR3 length equals 13 residues. The V end was cut by 7 bases, the J end by 3 bases, with 13 bases between. CDR3 nucleotides: TGTGCCAGCATGAAGGGGGGAAACTACGAGCAGTACTTC. As protein: CASMKGGNYEQYF.

This rearrangement joins TRBV6-5 to TRBJ2-3; 7 positions agree with TRBD2. This CDR3 spans 15 amino acids. The V segment lost 4 bases and the J segment 1 base; nucleotides outside the gene matches: 5. Germline V gene sequence: CDR1 MNHEY, CDR2 SVGAGI. CDR3 sequence (DNA): TGTGCCAGCAGTTTTCTAGCGGCCCGCACAGATACGCAGTATTTT. Encoded protein: CASSFLAARTDTQYF.